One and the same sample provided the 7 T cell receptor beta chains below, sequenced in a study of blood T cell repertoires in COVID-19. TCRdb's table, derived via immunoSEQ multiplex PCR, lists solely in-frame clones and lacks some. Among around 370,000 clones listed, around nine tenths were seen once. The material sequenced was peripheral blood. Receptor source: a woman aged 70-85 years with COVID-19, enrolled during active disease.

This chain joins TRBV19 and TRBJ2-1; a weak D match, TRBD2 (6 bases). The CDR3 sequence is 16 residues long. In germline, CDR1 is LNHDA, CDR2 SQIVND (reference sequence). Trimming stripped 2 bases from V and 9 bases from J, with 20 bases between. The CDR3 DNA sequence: TGTGCCAGTAGTATACGACTAGACGGGACGGCGACTGAGCAGTTCTTC. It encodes CASSIRLDGTATEQFF.

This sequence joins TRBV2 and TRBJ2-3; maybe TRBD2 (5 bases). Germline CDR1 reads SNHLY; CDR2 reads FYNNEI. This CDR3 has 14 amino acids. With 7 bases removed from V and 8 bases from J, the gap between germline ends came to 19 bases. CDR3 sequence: CASNKDGIQRTQYF. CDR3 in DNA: TGTGCCAGCAACAAGGACGGGATCCAACGTACGCAGTATTTT.

The CDR3 nucleotides read TGTGCCAGCAGCCTGGAGGAGGGTTCCTACGAGCAGTACTTC. Residues: CASSLEEGSYEQYF. J is TRBJ2-7 and V is TRBV9, with D possibly being TRBD2 (6 bases). Germline assignment: CDR1 SGDLS and CDR2 YYNGEE. V shed 4 bases and J shed 1 base, with 12 bases lying between them. The CDR3 runs 14 residues.

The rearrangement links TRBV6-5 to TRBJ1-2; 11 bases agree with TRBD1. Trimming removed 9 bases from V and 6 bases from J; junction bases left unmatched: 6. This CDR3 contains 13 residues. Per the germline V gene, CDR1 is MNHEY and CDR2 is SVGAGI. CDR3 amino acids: CASWTGGVNGYTF. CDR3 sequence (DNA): TGTGCCAGTTGGACAGGGGGCGTGAATGGCTACACCTTC.

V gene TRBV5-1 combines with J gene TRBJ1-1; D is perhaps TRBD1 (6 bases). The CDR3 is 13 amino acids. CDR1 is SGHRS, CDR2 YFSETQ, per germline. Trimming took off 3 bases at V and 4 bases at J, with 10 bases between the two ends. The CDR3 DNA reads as TGCGCCAGCAGCTGGGGGCAGAGCACTGAAGCTTTCTTT. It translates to CASSWGQSTEAFF.

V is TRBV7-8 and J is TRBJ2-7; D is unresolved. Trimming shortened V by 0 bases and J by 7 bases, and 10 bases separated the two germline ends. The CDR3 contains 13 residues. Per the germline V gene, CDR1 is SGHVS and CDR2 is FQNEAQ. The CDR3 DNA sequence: TGTGCCAGCAGCTTAGCGCGGAACGGGGAGCAGTACTTC. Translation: CASSLARNGEQYF.

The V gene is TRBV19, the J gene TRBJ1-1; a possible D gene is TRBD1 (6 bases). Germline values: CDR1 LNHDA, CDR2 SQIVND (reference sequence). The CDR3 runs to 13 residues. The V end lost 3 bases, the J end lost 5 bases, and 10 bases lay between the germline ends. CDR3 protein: CASSITGRTEAFF. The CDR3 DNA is TGTGCCAGTAGTATCACAGGGCGGACTGAAGCTTTCTTT.